One and the same sample provided the 31 T cell receptor beta chains below, sequenced in a study of blood T cells in healthy people across ages. A second PCR of 7 to 11 cycles used a sample-barcoded 5' primer and a J-beta primer mix. TCRdb itself ran the 5' RACE reads through MiXCR, one entry per CDR3 protein. The sample has more than 800,000 distinct CDR3 sequences; 29% are singletons. The sequencing input was blood. The receptors here all came from an elderly woman in good health.

This clonotype was counted at least ten times. V usage is TRBV12-3 or TRBV12-4 and J usage is TRBJ1-2; perhaps TRBD1 as D (5 bases). Trimming removed 3 bases from V and 4 bases from J, with 12 bases in between. The CDR3 loop spans 14 amino acids. CDR3 in DNA: TGTGCCAGCAGTTTCTCAGGGAAGGGCTATGGCTACACCTTC. Translation gives CASSFSGKGYGYTF.

With regard to this clonotype: Its ends do not fully match the called genes, so a read error is possible. V is TRBV27 and J is TRBJ1-2, with D unclear. The CDR3 has 13 amino acids. In germline, CDR1 is MNHEY, CDR2 SMNVEV (reference sequence). The chain's CDR3 is CAGSLKPIYGYTF. For the CDR3, the DNA is TGTGCCGGCAGTTTAAAGCCTATTTATGGCTACACCTTC.

This clonotype was counted at least ten times. This sequence joins TRBV6-5 and TRBJ2-1, with 8 bases aligning to TRBD2. Germline CDR1 MNHEY, CDR2 SVGAGI. The CDR3 has 15 residues. After removal of 4 bases from V and 7 bases from J, the junction contained 9 bases not matched to a gene. Here the CDR3 reads CASSSPGLGQNEQFF. In nucleotides, the CDR3 is TGTGCCAGCAGTTCTCCGGGACTAGGACAAAATGAGCAGTTCTTC.

This clonotype appeared a few times. V and J are TRBV5-1 and TRBJ2-1; the D gene is possibly TRBD1 (6 bases). V dropped 4 bases and J dropped 9 bases, with 17 bases sitting between them. The CDR3 contains 14 residues. The germline CDR1 and CDR2 sequences are SGHRS and YFSETQ. CDR3 in amino acids: CASSPRTERTEQFF. In DNA, the CDR3 is TGCGCCAGCAGCCCAAGGACAGAAAGGACTGAGCAGTTCTTC.

This clonotype was seen ten or more times. The chain couples TRBV6-5 to TRBJ2-3, with 12 bases matching TRBD2. The CDR3 is 17 amino acids. With 0 bases clipped from V and 5 bases from J, the junction kept 6 bases outside the gene matches. Germline CDR1 and CDR2: MNHEY and SVGAGI. The CDR3 DNA reads TGTGCCAGCAGTTACTCCCCTAGCGGGGGGGACTTAGATACGCAGTATTTT. This gives the protein CASSYSPSGGDLDTQYF.

This clonotype was seen only a few times. This chain joins TRBV20-1 and TRBJ2-5; 8 bases are shared with TRBD2. Germline V lookup: CDR1 DFQATT, CDR2 SNEGSKA (reference sequence). J was trimmed by 5 bases and V by 0 bases; bases with no gene match: 8. The CDR3 has 15 residues. This CDR3 reads CSAREAAGVGETQYF. The CDR3 bases are TGCAGTGCTAGAGAGGCAGCGGGGGTCGGGGAGACCCAGTACTTC.

On this clonotype: This may be a read error, as it is one base from a much larger clone. The chain uses TRBV4-3 and TRBJ2-7; D is perhaps TRBD1 or TRBD2 (6 bases each). The CDR3 consists of 13 residues. CDR1 is LGHNA, CDR2 YSLEER, per germline. The V and J ends lost 0 bases and 8 bases respectively, with 11 bases between them. CDR3 region: CASSQERGLKQYF. DNA for the CDR3: TGCGCCAGCAGCCAAGAACGGGGGCTCAAGCAGTACTTC.

This chain uses TRBV7-9 with TRBJ1-5; D unresolved. Germline CDR1 and CDR2: SEHNR and FQNEAQ (reference sequence). V dropped 5 bases and J dropped 9 bases, with 14 bases sitting between them. The CDR3 consists of 13 residues. The DNA for the CDR3 is TGTGCCAGCAGCCCCGGGAATTGGTCGCCCCAGCATTTT. It is translated as CASSPGNWSPQHF.

Remarks on this clonotype: A read error may explain this, as a much larger clone is one base away. The chain recombines TRBV6-1 with TRBJ2-5; D is possibly TRBD2 (5 bases). Gene TRBJ2-7 matches the end of the DNA better, so the J call may be wrong. Germline V CDR1 and CDR2: MNHNS, SASEGT. This CDR3 has 14 amino acids. CDR3 in amino acids: CASSPRVTRYEQYF. CDR3 coding DNA: TGTGCCAGCAGTCCGCGGGTCACCAGGTACGAGCAGTACTTC.

At least ten counts were recorded for this clonotype. The genes are TRBV6-2 or TRBV6-3 and TRBJ1-2; D uncertain. The CDR3 covers 15 residues. The V gene lost 0 bases and the J gene lost 3 bases, with 11 bases spanning the gap. Germline CDR1 is MNHEY and CDR2 is SVGEGT. CDR3 amino acids: CASSYSRVPDYGYTF. CDR3 DNA sequence: TGTGCCAGCAGTTACTCAAGGGTACCGGACTATGGCTACACCTTC.

Notes on this clonotype: A much larger clone sits a single nucleotide away, making a read error possible. This rearrangement joins TRBV15 to TRBJ2-5; 7 bases are shared with TRBD1. Germline V gene sequence: CDR1 LNHNV, CDR2 YYDKDF (reference sequence). The CDR3 loop spans 15 amino acids. The ends lost 2 bases at V and 9 bases at J; junction bases unmatched: 12. CDR3 sequence: CATSRSQRQGMAQYF. In DNA, the CDR3 is TGTGCCACCAGCAGATCTCAAAGACAGGGAATGGCCCAGTACTTC. Full variable domain (remainder filled in from reference TRBV15 and TRBJ2-5): DAMVIQNPRYQVTQFGKPVTLSCSQTLNHNVMYWYQQKSSQAPKLLFHYYDKDFNNEADTPDNFQSRRPNTSFCFLDIRSPGLGDTAMYLCATSRSQRQGMAQYFGPGTRLLVL.

This clonotype has a count of ten or more. Germline and junction disagree at one end, which may indicate a read error. V is TRBV20-1 and J is TRBJ2-1, with a possible D match to TRBD2 (6 bases). This CDR3 spans 12 amino acids. The germline CDR1 and CDR2 sequences are DFQATT and SNEGSKA (reference sequence). CDR3 sequence reads: CRGANSYNEQFF. For the CDR3, the DNA is TGTCGCGGGGCTAACTCCTACAATGAGCAGTTCTTC.

This clonotype was counted at least ten times. The V gene is TRBV7-8, the J gene TRBJ1-2; D may be TRBD1 (6 bases). CDR3 size: 15 residues. The V and J ends lost 4 bases and 4 bases respectively, with 16 bases between them. Germline assignment: CDR1 SGHVS and CDR2 FQNEAQ. The CDR3 sequence: CASSSGAGTSYGYTF. For the CDR3, the DNA is TGTGCCAGCAGCTCTGGAGCCGGGACATCCTATGGCTACACCTTC.

The chain links TRBV6-2 or TRBV6-3 to TRBJ2-3; the match to TRBD1 covers 8 bases. The V and J ends lost 7 bases and 4 bases, in that order; junction bases with no gene match: 13. Germline V lookup: CDR1 MNHEY, CDR2 SVGEGT. The CDR3 has 16 residues. CDR3 DNA: TGTGCCAGCACTCCCCAGGCAGGGGGCTGGTCAGATACGCAGTATTTT. It encodes CASTPQAGGWSDTQYF.

This clonotype was observed many times. This chain links TRBV7-9 with TRBJ2-1; perhaps TRBD2 as D (6 bases). The CDR3 sequence is 15 residues long. Trimming left V 5 bases short and J 8 bases short, with 19 bases between. Per the germline V gene, CDR1 is SEHNR and CDR2 is FQNEAQ (reference sequence). The CDR3 spells CASSVQAAGIDEQFF. The CDR3 DNA is TGTGCCAGCAGCGTTCAAGCTGCGGGAATCGATGAGCAGTTCTTC.

The chain couples TRBV6-5 to TRBJ2-1, with D hard to call. Germline V lookup: CDR1 MNHEY, CDR2 SVGAGI. The CDR3 covers 13 residues. Trimming shortened V by 2 bases and J by 8 bases, and 10 bases separated the two germline ends. The CDR3: CASSYPGSYEQFF. Written as DNA, the CDR3 is TGTGCCAGCAGTTACCCCGGGTCTTATGAGCAGTTCTTC.

This clonotype was counted between two and nine times. The chain links TRBV29-1 to TRBJ2-3; possible D gene TRBD2, 7 bases. Germline lookup yields CDR1 SQVTM and CDR2 ANQGSEA. This CDR3 spans 13 amino acids. Trimming shortened V by 3 bases and J by 3 bases, and 10 bases separated the two germline ends. The CDR3 is CSVDRGGTDTQYF. The DNA of the CDR3 is TGCAGCGTTGACAGGGGAGGGACAGATACGCAGTATTTT.

This clonotype was observed at least ten times. The chain has TRBV25-1 and TRBJ1-2, with D perhaps TRBD1 (5 bases). The CDR3 is 11 residues long. Germline values: CDR1 MGHDK, CDR2 SYGVNS. The germline V and J ends were trimmed by 3 bases and 8 bases, with 7 bases remaining between them. Here the CDR3 reads CASSDRDGYTF. In nucleotides, the CDR3 is TGTGCCAGCAGTGACAGGGACGGCTACACCTTC.

As regards this clonotype: A single base separates this from a much larger clone, so it may be a read error. This chain connects TRBV7-2 to TRBJ2-4, with no clear D. The CDR3 runs 14 residues. V dropped 4 bases and J dropped 13 bases, with 20 bases sitting between them. Germline values: CDR1 SGHTA, CDR2 FQGNSA. The CDR3 reads CASSSRVIGNPQYF. In nucleotides, the CDR3 is TGTGCCAGCAGCTCAAGGGTGATAGGGAATCCCCAGTACTTC.

This clonotype was observed a few times. V and J are TRBV20-1 and TRBJ1-2; D is uncertain. The germline V gene encodes CDR1 DFQATT and CDR2 SNEGSKA (reference sequence). V gave up 5 bases and J gave up 6 bases, with 10 bases separating them. The CDR3 covers 11 residues. Written as DNA, the CDR3 is TGCAGTGCTGGTGGATTAGATGGCTACACCTTC. It translates to CSAGGLDGYTF.

The rearrangement uses TRBV3-1 and TRBJ2-7, with 8 bases matching TRBD2. The J segment lost 2 bases and the V segment lost 3 bases, leaving 6 bases of the junction unmatched. Germline V gene sequence: CDR1 LGHDT, CDR2 YNNKEL (reference sequence). The CDR3 is made up of 15 amino acids. The CDR3 bases are TGTGCCAGCAGCCACCGCCTAGCGGGCCCCTACGAGCAGTACTTC. This sequence encodes CASSHRLAGPYEQYF.

About this clonotype itself: A much larger clone differs from this one at a single base, so this may be a read error. The gene calls are TRBV20-1 and TRBJ2-3, with 16 bases fitting TRBD2. J was trimmed by 0 bases and V by 6 bases; bases with no gene match: 12. This CDR3 region has 19 residues. Germline assignment: CDR1 DFQATT and CDR2 SNEGSKA (reference sequence). The CDR3 coding sequence is TGCAGTGCCCGGGGACTGGGGACTAGCGGGGGGGCTAGCACAGATACGCAGTATTTT. Encoded protein: CSARGLGTSGGASTDTQYF.

The sample holds many counts of this clonotype. The genes are TRBV20-1 and TRBJ2-3; 11 positions agree with TRBD2. V trimming: 4 bases; J trimming: 5 bases; junction bases outside the gene matches: 8. The germline V gene encodes CDR1 DFQATT and CDR2 SNEGSKA (reference sequence). The CDR3 consists of 15 residues. Written as DNA, the CDR3 is TGCAGTGCTATTAGCGGGGGGGCCTTACAAGATACGCAGTATTTT. It encodes CSAISGGALQDTQYF.

This clonotype has ten or more counts. This chain links TRBV7-2 with TRBJ1-5, with D unclear. Germline lookup yields CDR1 SGHTA and CDR2 FQGNSA. Trimming shortened V by 2 bases and J by 4 bases, and 12 bases separated the two germline ends. The CDR3 loop spans 15 amino acids. CDR3 sequence: CASSLTQGPNQPQHF. The CDR3 DNA is TGTGCCAGCAGCTTAACACAAGGACCGAATCAGCCCCAGCATTTT. The whole variable domain, remainder taken from reference TRBV7-2 and TRBJ1-5, is GAGVSQSPSNKVTEKGKDVELRCDPISGHTALYWYRQSLGQGLEFLIYFQGNSAPDKSGLPSDRFSAERTGGSVSTLTIQRTQQEDSAVYLCASSLTQGPNQPQHFGDGTRLSIL.

This clonotype appeared a few times. In DNA form, the CDR3 reads TGCAGTGGAGTAGAGGGATCGGACTATGGCTACACCTTC. Its protein is CSGVEGSDYGYTF. This chain uses TRBV20-1 with TRBJ1-2; D is uncertain. Germline V gene sequence: CDR1 DFQATT, CDR2 SNEGSKA (reference sequence). With 7 bases removed from V and 3 bases from J, the gap between germline ends came to 15 bases. The CDR3 length is 13 residues.

This clonotype was observed a handful of times. The V gene is TRBV20-1, the J gene TRBJ1-1; the D gene is possibly TRBD1 (5 bases). Looked up from germline, CDR1 is DFQATT and CDR2 is SNEGSKA (reference sequence). Deletions cut 3 bases from V and 1 base from J, with 9 bases between. The CDR3 runs 13 residues. CDR3 nucleotide sequence: TGCAGTGCTAGGGGGGGGGAGAACACTGAAGCTTTCTTT. Encoded protein: CSARGGENTEAFF.

This clonotype occurred many times. V is TRBV5-1 and J is TRBJ2-1; D unresolved. The length of the CDR3 is 15 residues. Trimming left V 4 bases short and J 0 bases short, with 11 bases between. Per germline, CDR1 SGHRS and CDR2 YFSETQ. CDR3 protein: CASSGQTSSYNEQFF. CDR3 DNA sequence: TGCGCCAGCAGCGGCCAGACGAGCTCCTACAATGAGCAGTTCTTC.

This clonotype occurred many times. The V call is TRBV3-1, the J call TRBJ2-4; D is undetermined. The V gene lost 4 bases and the J gene lost 7 bases, with 14 bases spanning the gap. The CDR3 totals 14 residues. In germline, CDR1 is LGHDT, CDR2 YNNKEL (reference sequence). The CDR3 DNA is TGTGCCAGCAGCCCCCGACGGCAGGCCAACATTCAGTACTTC. Translation: CASSPRRQANIQYF. Full variable domain (remainder filled in from reference TRBV3-1 and TRBJ2-4): DTAVSQTPKYLVTQMGNDKSIKCEQNLGHDTMYWYKQDSKKFLKIMFSYNNKELIINETVPNRFSPKSPDKAHLNLHINSLELGDSAVYFCASSPRRQANIQYFGAGTRLSVL.

The chain combines TRBV27 with TRBJ2-2; no clear D gene. The CDR3 consists of 12 residues. V lost 2 bases, J lost 8 bases, and 6 bases lay in between. Per the germline V gene, CDR1 is MNHEY and CDR2 is SMNVEV (reference sequence). The CDR3 here is CASSLVVGELFF. The CDR3 DNA sequence: TGTGCCAGCAGTTTAGTCGTGGGGGAGCTGTTTTTT.

This clonotype was observed at least ten times. V is TRBV7-2 and J is TRBJ1-6, with D unresolved. The CDR3 runs to 15 residues. CDR1 and CDR2 (germline): SGHTA, FQGNSA. V lost 2 bases, J lost 8 bases, and 13 bases lay in between. The chain's CDR3 is CASSLMGRPDSPLHF. For the CDR3, the DNA is TGTGCCAGCAGCTTAATGGGCCGCCCGGATTCACCCCTCCACTTT. The full variable domain, in which reference TRBV7-2 and TRBJ1-6 provide the parts outside the CDR3, is GAGVSQSPSNKVTEKGKDVELRCDPISGHTALYWYRQSLGQGLEFLIYFQGNSAPDKSGLPSDRFSAERTGGSVSTLTIQRTQQEDSAVYLCASSLMGRPDSPLHFGNGTRLTVT.

This clonotype was counted at least ten times. The chain couples TRBV4-3 to TRBJ1-2; 8 bases match TRBD1. V shed 0 bases, J shed 7 bases, and the junction held 4 bases outside the gene matches. Germline CDR1 and CDR2: LGHNA and YSLEER. This CDR3 contains 14 residues. CDR3 in amino acids: CASSQEVTGAGYTF. CDR3 bases: TGCGCCAGCAGCCAAGAAGTGACAGGGGCTGGCTACACCTTC.